This T cell receptor (beta chain) was found in a study of OX40 agonist ivuxolimab in advanced cancers. Study at large: Of the participants, approximately 44% had some prior anti-PD-1, anti-PD-L1 or anti-CTLA-4 therapy, which was allowed. Three partial responders included one hepatocellular carcinoma patient and two cutaneous melanoma patients.

The assay was immunoSEQ multiplex PCR, and TCRdb's table has in-frame clones only and misses some. The table shows about 69,000 clones, with about nine tenths occurring only once. General observations from the study: Clonal expansion from baseline to week 6 occurred in both CD4+ and CD8+ T cells.

Germline V lookup: CDR1 MNHEY, CDR2 SMNVEV (reference sequence). V dropped 10 bases and J dropped 4 bases, with 11 bases sitting between them. This CDR3 comprises 12 residues. Remarks on this clone: Its antigen is undetermined.

This rearrangement joins TRBV27 to TRBJ2-1, with D uncertain. This specimen consisted of CD4+ or CD8+ T cells sorted from blood, obtained in a trial of the OX40 agonist ivuxolimab. This TCR came from an adult with an advanced solid tumor such as melanoma, head and neck, liver or kidney cancer. CDR3 DNA sequence: TGTGCCACCCGCGGATTTTACAATGAGCAGTTCTTC. Protein: CATRGFYNEQFF.